This record looks at one T cell receptor beta chain sequence and its context. Trimming removed 6 bases at V and 3 bases at J, with 21 bases between. Germline V gene sequence: CDR1 SQVTM, CDR2 ANQGSEA. The CDR3 is 15 amino acids. TCRdb's copy holds only in-frame clones and misses some; the assay was immunoSEQ multiplex PCR. Among 390,000 or so clones, around 87% were seen once, and the ten largest hold roughly 10%. This sample was included in a study of blood T cell repertoires in COVID-19. The chain links TRBV29-1 to TRBJ2-7, with D tentatively TRBD2 (6 bases). This TCR was recovered from a woman younger than 45 with COVID-19, enrolled during active disease. The sample consisted of peripheral blood. DNA of the CDR3: TGCAGCGTGCCCCGCGAGCCGGGAGATGTCTACGAGCAGTACTTC. This sequence encodes CSVPREPGDVYEQYF.